The T cell receptor (beta chain) under discussion was sequenced for a study of technical replicates of blood from a handful of donors. V was pared by 6 bases and J by 2 bases, with 11 bases of the junction left unmatched. The CDR3 loop spans 16 amino acids. Looked up from germline, CDR1 is MGHRA and CDR2 is YSYEKL. TCRdb's copy holds only in-frame clones and misses some; the assay was immunoSEQ multiplex PCR. Of 70,000 to 95,000 clones listed, roughly 94% are singletons. The specimen sequenced was T cells isolated from PBMCs. The rearrangement joins TRBV4-1 to TRBJ2-7, with TRBD1 matching over 9 bases. This TCR was sampled from a human donor in good health. The CDR3: CASSEFPGTGPYEQYF. In nucleotides, the CDR3 is TGCGCCAGCAGTGAATTTCCCGGGACAGGGCCCTACGAGCAGTACTTC.